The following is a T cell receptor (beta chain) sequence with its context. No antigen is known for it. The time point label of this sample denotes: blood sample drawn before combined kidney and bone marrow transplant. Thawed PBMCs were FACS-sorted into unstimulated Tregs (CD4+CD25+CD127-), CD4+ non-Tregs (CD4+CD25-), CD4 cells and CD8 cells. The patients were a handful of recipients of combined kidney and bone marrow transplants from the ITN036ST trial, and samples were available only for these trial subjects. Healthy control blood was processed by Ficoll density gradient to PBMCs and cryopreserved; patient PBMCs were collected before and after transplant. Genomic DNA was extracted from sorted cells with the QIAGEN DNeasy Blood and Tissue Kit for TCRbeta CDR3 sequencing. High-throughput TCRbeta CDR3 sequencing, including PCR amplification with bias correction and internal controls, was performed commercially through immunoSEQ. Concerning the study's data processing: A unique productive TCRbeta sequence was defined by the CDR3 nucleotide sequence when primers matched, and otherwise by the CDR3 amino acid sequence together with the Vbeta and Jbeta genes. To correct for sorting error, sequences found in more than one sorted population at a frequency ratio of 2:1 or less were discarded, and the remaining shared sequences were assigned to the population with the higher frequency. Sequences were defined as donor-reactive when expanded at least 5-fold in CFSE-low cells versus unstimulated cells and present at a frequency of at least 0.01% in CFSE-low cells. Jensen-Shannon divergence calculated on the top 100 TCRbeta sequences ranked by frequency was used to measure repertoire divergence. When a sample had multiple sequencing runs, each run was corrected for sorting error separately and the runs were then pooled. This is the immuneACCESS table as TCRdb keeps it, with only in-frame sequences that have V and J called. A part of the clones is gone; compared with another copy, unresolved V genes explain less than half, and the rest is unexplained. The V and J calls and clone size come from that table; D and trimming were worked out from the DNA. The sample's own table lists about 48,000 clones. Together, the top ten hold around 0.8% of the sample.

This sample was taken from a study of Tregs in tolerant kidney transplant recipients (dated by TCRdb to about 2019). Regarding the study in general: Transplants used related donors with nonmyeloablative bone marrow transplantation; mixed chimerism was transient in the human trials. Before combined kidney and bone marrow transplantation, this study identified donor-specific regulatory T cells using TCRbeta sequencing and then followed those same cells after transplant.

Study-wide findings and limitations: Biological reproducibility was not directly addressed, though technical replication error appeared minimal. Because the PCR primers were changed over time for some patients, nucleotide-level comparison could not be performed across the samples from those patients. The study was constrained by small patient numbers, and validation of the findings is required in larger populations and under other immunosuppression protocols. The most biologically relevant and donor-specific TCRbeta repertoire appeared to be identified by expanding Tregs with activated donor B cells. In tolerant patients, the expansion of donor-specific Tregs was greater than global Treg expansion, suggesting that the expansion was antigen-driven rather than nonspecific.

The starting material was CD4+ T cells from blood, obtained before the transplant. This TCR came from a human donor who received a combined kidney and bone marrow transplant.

The CDR3 DNA, read in part, is TGTGCCAGTAGTCCTGGGGTAGCGGGAGGCGCGACGTTCTCCTACGAG. Translated, it gives CASSPGVAGGATFSYE. The complete CDR3 reads CASSPGVAGGATFSYEQYF. This receptor chain uses TRBV19 and TRBJ2-7, and 10 junctional nucleotides match TRBD2. The missing CDR3 end, 3 residues past where the read stops, is filled in from the germline J gene. The germline V gene (reference sequence) supplies CDR1 LNHDA and CDR2 SQIVND. The V end gives up 5 bases and the J end 0 bases, leaving 16 bases in the junction not matched to a gene. Taken from cysteine to phenylalanine, the CDR3 has 19 residues. The DNA has 48 bases, all within the CDR3, and is read from base 1.